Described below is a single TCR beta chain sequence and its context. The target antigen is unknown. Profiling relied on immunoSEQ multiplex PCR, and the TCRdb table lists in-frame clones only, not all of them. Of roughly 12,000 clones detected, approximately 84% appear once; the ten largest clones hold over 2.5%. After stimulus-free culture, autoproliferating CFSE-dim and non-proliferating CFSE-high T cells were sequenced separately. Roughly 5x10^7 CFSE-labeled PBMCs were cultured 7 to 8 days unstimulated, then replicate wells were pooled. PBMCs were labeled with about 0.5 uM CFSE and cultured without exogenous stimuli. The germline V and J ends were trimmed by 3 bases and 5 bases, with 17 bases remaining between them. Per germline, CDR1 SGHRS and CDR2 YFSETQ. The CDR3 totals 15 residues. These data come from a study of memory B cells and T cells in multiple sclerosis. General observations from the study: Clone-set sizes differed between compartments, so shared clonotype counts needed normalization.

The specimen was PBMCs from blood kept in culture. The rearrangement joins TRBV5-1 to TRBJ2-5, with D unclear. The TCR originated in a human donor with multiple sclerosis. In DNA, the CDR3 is TGCGCCAGCAGCTCCTCAACACCAGTAGGGGAGACCCAGTACTTC. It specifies CASSSSTPVGETQYF.